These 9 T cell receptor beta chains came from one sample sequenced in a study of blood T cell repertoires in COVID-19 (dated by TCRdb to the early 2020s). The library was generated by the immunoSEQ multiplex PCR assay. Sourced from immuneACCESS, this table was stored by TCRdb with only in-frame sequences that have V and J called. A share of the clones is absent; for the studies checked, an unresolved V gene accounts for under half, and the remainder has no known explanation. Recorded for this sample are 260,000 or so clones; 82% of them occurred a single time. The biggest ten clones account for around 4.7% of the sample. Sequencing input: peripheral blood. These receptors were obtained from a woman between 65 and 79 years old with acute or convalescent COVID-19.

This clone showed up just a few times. The CDR3 DNA reads as TGTGCCAGCAGCTTAAGTCTAAGAGGTGGCTACACCTTC. It yields the protein CASSLSLRGGYTF. The chain couples TRBV7-2 to TRBJ1-2; no definite D call. The ends were cut back, 2 bases at V and 7 bases at J, with 11 bases in the middle. The length of the CDR3 is 13 residues. In germline, CDR1 is SGHTA, CDR2 FQGNSA.

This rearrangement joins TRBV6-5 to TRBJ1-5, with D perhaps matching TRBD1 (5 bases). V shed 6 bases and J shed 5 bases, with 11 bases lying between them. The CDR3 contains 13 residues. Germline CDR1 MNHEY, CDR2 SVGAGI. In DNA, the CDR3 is TGTGCCAGCAGAGGGGAAGGGCATCAGCCCCAGCATTTT. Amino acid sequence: CASRGEGHQPQHF.

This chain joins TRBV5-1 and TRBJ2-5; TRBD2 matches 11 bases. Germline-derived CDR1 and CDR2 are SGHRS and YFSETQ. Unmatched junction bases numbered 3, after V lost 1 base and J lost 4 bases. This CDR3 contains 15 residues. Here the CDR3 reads CASSLPGTSGETQYF. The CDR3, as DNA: TGCGCCAGCAGCTTGCCCGGGACTAGCGGAGAGACCCAGTACTTC. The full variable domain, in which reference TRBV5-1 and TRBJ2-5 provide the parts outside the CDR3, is KAGVTQTPRYLIKTRGQQVTLSCSPISGHRSVSWYQQTPGQGLQFLFEYFSETQRNKGNFPGRFSGRQFSNSRSEMNVSTLELGDSALYLCASSLPGTSGETQYFGPGTRLLVL.

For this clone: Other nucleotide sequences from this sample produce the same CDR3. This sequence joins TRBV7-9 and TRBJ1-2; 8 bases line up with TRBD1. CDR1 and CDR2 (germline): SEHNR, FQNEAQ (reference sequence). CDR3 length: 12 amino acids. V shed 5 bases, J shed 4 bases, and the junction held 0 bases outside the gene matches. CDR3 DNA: TGTGCCAGCAGCGGACAGGGCTATGGCTACACCTTC. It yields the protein CASSGQGYGYTF.

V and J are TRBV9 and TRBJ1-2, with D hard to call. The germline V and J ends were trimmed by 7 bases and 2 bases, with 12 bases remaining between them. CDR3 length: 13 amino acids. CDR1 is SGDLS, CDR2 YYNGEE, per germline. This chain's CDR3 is CASGGRTNYGYTF. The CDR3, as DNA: TGTGCCAGCGGAGGACGGACCAACTATGGCTACACCTTC.

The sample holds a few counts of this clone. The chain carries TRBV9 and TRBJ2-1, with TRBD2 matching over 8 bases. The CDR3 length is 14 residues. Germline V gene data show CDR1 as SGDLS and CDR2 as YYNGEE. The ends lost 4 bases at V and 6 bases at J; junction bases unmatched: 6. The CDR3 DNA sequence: TGTGCCAGCAGCCAGAGCGGGGGTAGCAATGAGCAGTTCTTC. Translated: CASSQSGGSNEQFF. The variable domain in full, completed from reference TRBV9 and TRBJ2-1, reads DSGVTQTPKHLITATGQRVTLRCSPRSGDLSVYWYQQSLDQGLQFLIQYYNGEERAKGNILERFSAQQFPDLHSELNLSSLELGDSALYFCASSQSGGSNEQFFGPGTRLTVL.

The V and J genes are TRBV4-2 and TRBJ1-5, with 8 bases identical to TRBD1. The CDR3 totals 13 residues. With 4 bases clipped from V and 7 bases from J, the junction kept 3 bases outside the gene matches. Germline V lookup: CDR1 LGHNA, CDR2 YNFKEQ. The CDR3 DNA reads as TGTGCCAGCAGCCGGGACAGGACCCAGCCCCAGCATTTT. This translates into CASSRDRTQPQHF.

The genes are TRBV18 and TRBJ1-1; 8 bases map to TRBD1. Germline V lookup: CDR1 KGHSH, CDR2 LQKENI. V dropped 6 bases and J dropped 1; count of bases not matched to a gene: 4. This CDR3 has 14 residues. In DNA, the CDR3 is TGTGCCAGCTCGTCGACAGGGGCGAACACTGAAGCTTTCTTT. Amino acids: CASSSTGANTEAFF. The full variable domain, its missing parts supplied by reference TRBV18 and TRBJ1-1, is NAGVMQNPRHLVRRRGQEARLRCSPMKGHSHVYWYRQLPEEGLKFMVYLQKENIIDESGMPKERFSAEFPKEGPSILRIQQVVRGDSAAYFCASSSTGANTEAFFGQGTRLTVV.

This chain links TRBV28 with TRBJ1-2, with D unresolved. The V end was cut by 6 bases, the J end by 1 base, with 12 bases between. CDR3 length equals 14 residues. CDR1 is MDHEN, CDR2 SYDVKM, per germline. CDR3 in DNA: TGTGCCAGCAGCCCGATCCGGGATAACTATGGCTACACCTTC. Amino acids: CASSPIRDNYGYTF.